This T cell receptor beta chain originates from a study of prognosis after radiotherapy for stage I lung cancer. In the study overall: No patient was treated with concurrent therapy while undergoing stereotactic body radiotherapy. Study results and limitations: Lower Shannon entropy after stereotactic body radiation therapy was observed in patients who went on to develop distant metastases. The authors did not determine whether the expanded TCR clones were tumor-specific.

Using two-round multiplex PCR, the authors amplified TCR beta CDR3 from genomic DNA. Primers were specific to each TRBV and TRBJ gene in first-round PCR. TCRdb re-analysed the multiplex PCR reads in MiXCR, keeping a single row per CDR3 protein. The sample consists of about 27,000 distinct CDR3 sequences, 25% to 30% of them appearing once. The length of the CDR3 is 14 residues. The germline V and J ends were trimmed by 8 bases and 5 bases, with 18 bases remaining between them. CDR1 and CDR2 from the germline V gene are GTSNPN and SVGIG (reference sequence). Peripheral blood, in approximately 5.8-milliliter volumes, was drawn at each of two time points. The sample holds many counts of this clonotype. Antigen: not known.

The receptor was isolated from a donor over 45 with non-small cell lung cancer. The chain carries TRBV30 and TRBJ1-4; TRBD1 might be the D (6 bases). Sequenced material: PBMCs, taken before or after stereotactic body radiation therapy (not recorded which). The CDR3 DNA reads as TGTGCCGGAACAACAGGGAGTTCGAATGAAAAACTGTTTTTT. Residues: CAGTTGSSNEKLFF.